This entry lists 2 T cell receptor beta chains sequenced from one sample in a study of blood T cell repertoires in COVID-19. The repertoire was sequenced with immunoSEQ multiplex PCR; TCRdb's copy has only in-frame clones and lacks some. This sample has about 100,000 clones, with 80% found just once. Sequenced material: peripheral blood. Receptors originate from an older man with active or convalescent COVID-19.

The CDR3 protein is CASSPPGQGVTGELFF. CDR3 DNA: TGTGCCAGCAGCCCTCCGGGACAGGGAGTCACCGGGGAGCTGTTTTTT. The chain carries TRBV9 and TRBJ2-2, with TRBD1 matching 9 bases. The CDR3 has 16 amino acids. The germline CDR1 and CDR2 sequences are SGDLS and YYNGEE. The V segment lost 4 bases and the J segment 4 bases; nucleotides outside the gene matches: 8. The whole variable domain, filled in from reference TRBV9 and TRBJ2-2, reads DSGVTQTPKHLITATGQRVTLRCSPRSGDLSVYWYQQSLDQGLQFLIQYYNGEERAKGNILERFSAQQFPDLHSELNLSSLELGDSALYFCASSPPGQGVTGELFFGEGSRLTVL.

The V gene is TRBV19, the J gene TRBJ1-2; D not resolved. V shed 3 bases and J shed 2 bases, with 7 bases lying between them. The germline V gene has CDR1 LNHDA and CDR2 SQIVND (reference sequence). The CDR3 has 13 residues. CDR3 in DNA: TGTGCCAGTAGTATTGGGAGAAACTATGGCTACACCTTC. This translates into CASSIGRNYGYTF.